This TCR beta chain was observed in a study of blood T cell repertoires in COVID-19. Background on the study: From the United States, Italy and Spain came samples of acute and convalescent COVID-19. T cells, B-cell-depleted T cells, or PBMCs supplied cDNA or gDNA.

CDR1 and CDR2 from the germline V gene are LNHNV and YYDKDF (reference sequence). CDR3 size: 14 residues. Trimming took off 6 bases at V and 3 bases at J, with 14 bases between the two ends. Authors' processing steps: How many nucleated cells were present was estimated from reference gene primer amplification. Sequencing used immunoSEQ multiplex PCR; TCRdb keeps in-frame clones, though not all of them. V and J calls and clone size are copied from that table; D and trimming were computed from the DNA. The table lists tens of thousands of clones, approximately 90% of them singletons, with around 21% in the top ten. This clone came up once.

This chain uses TRBV15 with TRBJ1-1; a weak D match, TRBD1 (5 bases). The receptor was isolated from a woman at least 80 years old with COVID-19, enrolled during active disease. Sequenced material: peripheral blood. CDR3 sequence (DNA): TGTGCCACCAGACCCGGGGGGACCTACACTGAAGCTTTCTTT. Translation: CATRPGGTYTEAFF.